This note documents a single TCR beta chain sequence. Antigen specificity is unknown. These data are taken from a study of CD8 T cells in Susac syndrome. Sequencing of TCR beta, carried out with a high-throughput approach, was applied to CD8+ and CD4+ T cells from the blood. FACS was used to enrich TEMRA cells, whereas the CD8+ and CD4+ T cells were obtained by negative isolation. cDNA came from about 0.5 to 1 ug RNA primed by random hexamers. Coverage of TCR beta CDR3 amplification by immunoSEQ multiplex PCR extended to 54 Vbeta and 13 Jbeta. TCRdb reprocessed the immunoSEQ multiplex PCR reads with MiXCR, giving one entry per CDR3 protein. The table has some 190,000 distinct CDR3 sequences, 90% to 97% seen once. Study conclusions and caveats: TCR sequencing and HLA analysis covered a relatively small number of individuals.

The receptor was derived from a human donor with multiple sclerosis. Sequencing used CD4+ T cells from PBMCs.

The CDR3 nucleotides are TGCAGCGTTGATCGGGGCCACGAGCAGTACTTC. It specifies CSVDRGHEQYF. The chain employs TRBV29-1 and TRBJ2-7; possibly TRBD1 or TRBD2 for D (5 bases each). V lost 3 bases to trimming and J lost 5 bases, with 8 bases between them. The germline V gene encodes CDR1 SQVTM and CDR2 ANQGSEA. CDR3 length equals 11 residues.